These T cell receptor beta chains were read from a single sample in a study of blood T cell repertoires in COVID-19. The data were produced by immunoSEQ multiplex PCR, yet TCRdb's version contains in-frame clones alone and is incomplete. Among about 160,000 clones listed, approximately 84% were seen once. Sequenced material: peripheral blood. These receptors came from a woman between 50 and 59 years old with COVID-19, enrolled during active disease. CDR3s include the opening cysteine and the closing phenylalanine or tryptophan. A D gene is named only where the DNA matches it firmly. Not all rows give a size; the values are once, few, many and, for expanded clones, a class.

J | size | V | D | CDR3 | DNA
TRBJ1-1 | . | TRBV25-1 | TRBD1 | CASSETGGRTEAFF | TGTGCCAGCAGTGAAACAGGGGGCCGCACTGAAGCTTTCTTT
TRBJ2-1 | once | TRBV7-9 | TRBD1 | CASSQGAYNEQFF | TGTGCCAGTAGTCAGGGGGCCTACAATGAGCAGTTCTTC
TRBJ2-5 | . | TRBV12-3/TRBV12-4 | TRBD2 | CASSRLAGTQYF | TGTGCCAGCAGCAGACTAGCGGGGACCCAGTACTTC
TRBJ2-1 | . | TRBV28 | . | CASSFLGSYNEQFF | TGTGCCAGCAGTTTTCTAGGATCCTACAATGAGCAGTTCTTC
TRBJ2-7 | . | TRBV5-1 | TRBD1 | CASSLGTGTANYEQYF | TGCGCCAGCAGCTTGGGAACAGGGACAGCGAACTACGAGCAGTACTTC
TRBJ1-5 | . | TRBV4-2 | TRBD1 | CASSQEGQGAISNQPQHF | TGTGCCAGCAGCCAAGAAGGACAGGGGGCTATTAGCAATCAGCCCCAGCATTTT
TRBJ1-6 | . | TRBV10-3 | TRBD1 | CAISEWSGGVENSPLHF | TGTGCCATCAGTGAGTGGTCAGGGGGCGTTGAGAATTCACCCCTCCACTTT
TRBJ2-2 | few | TRBV29-1 | . | CSVDRATGELFF | TGCAGCGTTGACAGGGCGACCGGGGAGCTGTTTTTT
TRBJ1-1 | . | TRBV2 | . | CASSEGTSNTEAFF | TGTGCCAGCAGCGAAGGGACATCGAACACTGAAGCTTTCTTT
TRBJ1-5 | . | TRBV3-1/TRBV3-2 | . | CASSQRGGQPQHF | TGTGCCAGCAGCCAACGGGGTGGTCAGCCCCAGCATTTT
TRBJ1-1 | . | TRBV7-9 | TRBD1 | CASSVRQGRTEAFF | TGTGCCAGCAGCGTCCGACAGGGTCGGACTGAAGCTTTCTTT
TRBJ1-2 | . | TRBV5-4 | TRBD1 | CASSFDPGQANYGYTF | TGTGCCAGCAGCTTCGACCCGGGACAGGCAAACTATGGCTACACCTTC
TRBJ1-6 | once | TRBV28 | . | CASKPFAGIYLGRNSPLHF | TGTGCCAGCAAACCCTTCGCGGGAATCTACTTGGGCCGTAATTCACCCCTCCACTTT
TRBJ1-2 | . | TRBV6-5 | . | CASSHRSRGNYGYTF | TGTGCCAGCAGTCACCGTAGTCGGGGGAACTATGGCTACACCTTC
TRBJ1-4 | few | TRBV7-9 | . | CASSDQRQSNEKLFF | TGTGCCAGCAGCGATCAGAGACAGTCTAATGAAAAACTGTTTTTT
TRBJ1-5 | . | TRBV19 | . | CASRQGSNQPQHF | TGTGCCAGTAGGCAGGGTAGCAATCAGCCCCAGCATTTT
TRBJ2-3 | . | TRBV10-3 | TRBD1 | CAAGPTGASTDTQYF | TGTGCCGCCGGGCCGACAGGGGCTAGCACAGATACGCAGTATTTT
TRBJ1-5 | . | TRBV4-3 | TRBD1 | CASSQDAPGTAYQPQHF | TGCGCCAGCAGCCAAGACGCACCCGGGACAGCCTATCAGCCCCAGCATTTT
TRBJ1-2 | . | TRBV28 | TRBD1 | CASSSTGQRYGYTF | TGTGCCAGCAGTTCAACGGGACAGCGGTATGGCTACACCTTC
TRBJ2-3 | . | TRBV24-1 | TRBD2 | CATSEPSGGPSTDTQYF | TGTGCCACCAGTGAGCCTAGCGGGGGACCTAGCACAGATACGCAGTATTTT
TRBJ2-5 | . | TRBV9 | TRBD2 | CASSHGEGRKETQYF | TGTGCCAGCAGCCACGGGGAGGGACGCAAAGAGACCCAGTACTTC
TRBJ2-1 | . | TRBV19 | . | CASQSIQGSSYNEQFF | TGTGCCAGCCAATCAATCCAGGGCAGCTCCTACAATGAGCAGTTCTTC
TRBJ2-2 | . | TRBV4-2 | . | CASTPQVAASNTGELFF | TGTGCCAGCACCCCCCAGGTCGCCGCTTCGAACACCGGGGAGCTGTTTTTT
TRBJ2-3 | . | TRBV9 | TRBD1 | CASSAAPGQGSDTQYF | TGTGCCAGCAGCGCCGCACCGGGACAGGGATCAGATACGCAGTATTTT
TRBJ2-4 | . | TRBV29-1 | TRBD2 | CSVNRLAGGDIQYF | TGCAGCGTTAACCGACTAGCGGGGGGAGACATTCAGTACTTC
TRBJ2-5 | . | TRBV28 | TRBD2 | CASRPGLAQETQYF | TGTGCCAGCAGACCGGGACTAGCGCAGGAGACCCAGTACTTC
TRBJ1-4 | . | TRBV4-1 | TRBD1 | CASSEQGANEKLFF | TGCGCCAGCAGCGAACAGGGGGCTAATGAAAAACTGTTTTTT
TRBJ2-7 | once | TRBV11-2 | . | CASSRGTAVLYEQYF | TGTGCCAGCAGCCGCGGGACGGCCGTTCTCTACGAGCAGTACTTC
TRBJ2-3 | . | TRBV9 | . | CASSETTVYSTDTQYF | TGTGCCAGCAGCGAGACGACAGTCTATAGCACAGATACGCAGTATTTT
TRBJ2-3 | . | TRBV6-2/TRBV6-3 | TRBD1 | CASSYLRDRNPDTQYF | TGTGCCAGCAGTTACCTCCGGGACAGGAATCCAGATACGCAGTATTTT
TRBJ2-2 | few | TRBV10-3 | . | CAISESAGPGELFF | TGTGCCATCAGTGAGTCGGCAGGGCCCGGGGAGCTGTTTTTT
TRBJ1-5 | . | TRBV6-9 | . | CASSHKRQPQHF | TGTGCCAGCAGTCATAAACGGCAGCCCCAGCATTTT
TRBJ1-5 | few | TRBV24-1 | TRBD1 | CATSDLDRVDQPQHF | TGTGCCACCAGTGACCTTGACAGGGTGGATCAGCCCCAGCATTTT
TRBJ2-7 | . | TRBV7-9 | . | CASSFDAGLGEQYF | TGTGCCAGCAGCTTCGACGCGGGACTCGGCGAGCAGTACTTC
TRBJ1-3 | . | TRBV5-4 | TRBD1 | CASSLQGASGNTIYF | TGTGCCAGCAGCTTGCAGGGGGCATCTGGAAACACCATATATTTT
TRBJ2-2 | . | TRBV7-3 | TRBD1 | CASSLVTGVNTGELFF | TGTGCCAGCAGCTTAGTTACAGGGGTGAACACCGGGGAGCTGTTTTTT
TRBJ1-6 | once | TRBV16 | . | CASSQGASNSPLHF | TGTGCCAGCAGCCAAGGGGCCAGTAATTCACCCCTCCACTTT
TRBJ2-2 | . | TRBV5-1 | . | CASSSPGVGTGELFF | TGCGCCAGCAGCTCCCCGGGTGTTGGGACCGGGGAGCTGTTTTTT
TRBJ2-1 | . | TRBV13 | . | CASSLSGGGVDEQFF | TGTGCCAGCAGCTTATCGGGGGGCGGAGTAGATGAGCAGTTCTTC
TRBJ1-5 | . | TRBV6-6 | . | CASSYGETNQPQHF | TGTGCCAGCAGTTACGGGGAGACTAATCAGCCCCAGCATTTT
TRBJ2-3 | . | TRBV7-2 | TRBD2 | CASSFLGLAGESTDTQYF | TGTGCCAGCAGCTTCCTAGGACTAGCGGGGGAAAGCACAGATACGCAGTATTTT